These T cell receptor beta chains were read from a single sample in a study of control samples from healthy donors and cancer patients. This table comes from immunoSEQ multiplex PCR, and its TCRdb copy is limited to in-frame clones, with some not included. Of around 130,000 clones listed, about 88% were seen once; the top ten hold 3.2%. Sequencing input: blood. Every receptor here comes from a man aged 50 to 60 in good health. Each CDR3 is given with its conserved first and last residue. Fields, in order: J gene, D gene, clone size, V gene, CDR3 DNA, CDR3 protein. A D gene is named only where the DNA matches it firmly. Size values are once, few and many counts, or a class for expanded clones, and some rows have none.

J gene: TRBJ2-2
D gene: NA
clone size: NA
V gene: TRBV7-9
CDR3 DNA: TGTGCCAGCAGACCTCTGCTCGGGGGCTCGGGGACCGGGGAGCTGTTTTTT
CDR3 protein: CASRPLLGGSGTGELFF

J gene: TRBJ2-2
D gene: NA
clone size: NA
V gene: TRBV12-5
CDR3 DNA: TGTGCTAGTGGTTTAGAATTGACTGGGGAGCTGTTTTTT
CDR3 protein: CASGLELTGELFF

J gene: TRBJ1-6
D gene: NA
clone size: NA
V gene: TRBV2
CDR3 DNA: TGTGCCAGCAGTTTAATGGGCAGACCAAATTCCCCTTATAATTCACCCCTCCACTTT
CDR3 protein: CASSLMGRPNSPYNSPLHF

J gene: TRBJ2-7
D gene: NA
clone size: NA
V gene: TRBV28
CDR3 DNA: TGTGCCAGCAGCTCCGCCGGACAGAACTACGAGCAGTACTTC
CDR3 protein: CASSSAGQNYEQYF

J gene: TRBJ2-4
D gene: NA
clone size: NA
V gene: TRBV7-2
CDR3 DNA: TGTGCCAGCAGCCCGTTGTCGACCGTTGGTGCCAAAAACATTCAGTACTTC
CDR3 protein: CASSPLSTVGAKNIQYF

J gene: TRBJ2-3
D gene: NA
clone size: NA
V gene: TRBV11-2
CDR3 DNA: TGTGCCAGCAGCCCAGGGACCGCCGCCGCCACAGATACGCAGTATTTT
CDR3 protein: CASSPGTAAATDTQYF

J gene: TRBJ1-1
D gene: NA
clone size: NA
V gene: TRBV11-2
CDR3 DNA: TGTGCCAGCAAGGAACCGGGATTTATGAAGACTGAAGCTTTCTTT
CDR3 protein: CASKEPGFMKTEAFF

J gene: TRBJ2-7
D gene: NA
clone size: few
V gene: TRBV5-1
CDR3 DNA: TGCGCCAGCAGCTACGGACGGAGCTACGAGCAGTACTTC
CDR3 protein: CASSYGRSYEQYF

J gene: TRBJ2-1
D gene: NA
clone size: NA
V gene: TRBV2
CDR3 DNA: TGTGCCAGCAGCCTTCAGCCGAGGGATGAGCAGTTCTTC
CDR3 protein: CASSLQPRDEQFF

J gene: TRBJ2-7
D gene: NA
clone size: NA
V gene: TRBV12-5
CDR3 DNA: TGTGCTAGTGGACCGGACACCTACGAGCAGTACTTC
CDR3 protein: CASGPDTYEQYF

J gene: TRBJ2-1
D gene: TRBD1
clone size: NA
V gene: TRBV11-3
CDR3 DNA: TGTGCCAGCAGCCCCGGGACAGGGGTTGTGCATGAGCAGTTCTTC
CDR3 protein: CASSPGTGVVHEQFF

J gene: TRBJ2-7
D gene: NA
clone size: NA
V gene: TRBV5-1
CDR3 DNA: TGCGCCAGCAGCTTGGTTCCAGCCAGCTCCTACGAGCAGTACTTC
CDR3 protein: CASSLVPASSYEQYF

J gene: TRBJ2-7
D gene: TRBD1
clone size: NA
V gene: TRBV5-1
CDR3 DNA: TGCGCCAGCAGGGGGGACAGGGGGACCTACGAGCAGTACTTC
CDR3 protein: CASRGDRGTYEQYF

J gene: TRBJ2-7
D gene: TRBD1
clone size: NA
V gene: TRBV24-1
CDR3 DNA: TGTGCCACCAGAGAGGGACAGGGAGTTACCTACGAGCAGTACTTC
CDR3 protein: CATREGQGVTYEQYF

J gene: TRBJ2-2
D gene: NA
clone size: NA
V gene: TRBV7-9
CDR3 DNA: TGTGCCAGCAGACCAGAAGGAGGGATTACCGGGGAGCTGTTTTTT
CDR3 protein: CASRPEGGITGELFF

J gene: TRBJ1-2
D gene: NA
clone size: NA
V gene: TRBV11-2
CDR3 DNA: TGTGCCAGCACTACGGTGGCGGGAGGTGGCTACACCTTC
CDR3 protein: CASTTVAGGGYTF

J gene: TRBJ1-6
D gene: NA
clone size: NA
V gene: TRBV28
CDR3 DNA: TGTGCCAGCAGTTTATCGGCTTACTATAATTCACCCCTCCACTTT
CDR3 protein: CASSLSAYYNSPLHF

J gene: TRBJ2-2
D gene: NA
clone size: NA
V gene: TRBV3-1/TRBV3-2
CDR3 DNA: TGTGCCAGCAGCCCTCTTAACACCGGGGAGCTGTTTTTT
CDR3 protein: CASSPLNTGELFF

J gene: TRBJ2-1
D gene: TRBD1
clone size: NA
V gene: TRBV5-1
CDR3 DNA: TGCGCCAGCAGCTTGGCCCAACGGGACAGGGGTGGGAATGAGCAGTTCTTC
CDR3 protein: CASSLAQRDRGGNEQFF

J gene: TRBJ2-7
D gene: NA
clone size: NA
V gene: TRBV7-9
CDR3 DNA: TGTGCCAGCAGCGCCGGACAGTCTTTCTACGAGCAGTACTTC
CDR3 protein: CASSAGQSFYEQYF

J gene: TRBJ2-2
D gene: NA
clone size: NA
V gene: TRBV9
CDR3 DNA: TGTGCCAGCAGCTCTAAACAAACCTGGCACACCGGGGAGCTGTTTTTT
CDR3 protein: CASSSKQTWHTGELFF

J gene: TRBJ1-2
D gene: NA
clone size: NA
V gene: TRBV7-2
CDR3 DNA: TGTGCCAGCAGCTTAAGTGACAAGTTAAGCGGCTACACCTTC
CDR3 protein: CASSLSDKLSGYTF

J gene: TRBJ2-3
D gene: TRBD1
clone size: once
V gene: TRBV6-5
CDR3 DNA: TGTGCCAGCAGCAGACAGGGGCTTAGCACAGATACGCAGTATTTT
CDR3 protein: CASSRQGLSTDTQYF

J gene: TRBJ1-2
D gene: NA
clone size: NA
V gene: TRBV12-3/TRBV12-4
CDR3 DNA: TGTGCCAGCAGTCCCCGGGAGGGGGGTGGCTACACCTTC
CDR3 protein: CASSPREGGGYTF

J gene: TRBJ2-3
D gene: TRBD1
clone size: once
V gene: TRBV6-1
CDR3 DNA: TGTGCCAGCAGTGGGACAGGGGCTAGTGGCGCCACCGGGGCCGGTACGCAGTATTTT
CDR3 protein: CASSGTGASGATGAGTQYF

J gene: TRBJ1-4
D gene: TRBD1
clone size: NA
V gene: TRBV14
CDR3 DNA: TGTGCCAGCAGCCAAGTTGGCAGGGGGGTTGTTGAAAAACTGTTTTTT
CDR3 protein: CASSQVGRGVVEKLFF

J gene: TRBJ1-4
D gene: TRBD1
clone size: NA
V gene: TRBV3-1/TRBV3-2
CDR3 DNA: TGTGCCAGCAGCCTAAGGGGGCAGCCTAATGAAAAACTGTTTTTT
CDR3 protein: CASSLRGQPNEKLFF

J gene: TRBJ2-1
D gene: NA
clone size: few
V gene: TRBV5-1
CDR3 DNA: TGCGCCAGCAGCTTGGAACAGGCCAAGGGCTCCTACAATGAGCAGTTCTTC
CDR3 protein: CASSLEQAKGSYNEQFF

J gene: TRBJ2-3
D gene: NA
clone size: NA
V gene: TRBV9
CDR3 DNA: TGTGCCAGCAGCTATATAGTTGGTGGTTTTGCAGATACGCAGTATTTT
CDR3 protein: CASSYIVGGFADTQYF

J gene: TRBJ1-5
D gene: NA
clone size: NA
V gene: TRBV7-9
CDR3 DNA: TGTGCCAGCAGCCCCCGGGGGGGCGAACAGCCCCAGCATTTT
CDR3 protein: CASSPRGGEQPQHF

J gene: TRBJ1-2
D gene: TRBD1
clone size: NA
V gene: TRBV18
CDR3 DNA: TGTGCCAGCTCACCACCGGGACAGGTGAACTATGGCTACACCTTC
CDR3 protein: CASSPPGQVNYGYTF

J gene: TRBJ1-1
D gene: NA
clone size: once
V gene: TRBV3-1/TRBV3-2
CDR3 DNA: TGTGCCAGCAGCCTCGGGACGCGGGGTGGTAACACTGAAGCTTTCTTT
CDR3 protein: CASSLGTRGGNTEAFF

J gene: TRBJ2-2
D gene: NA
clone size: few
V gene: TRBV5-1
CDR3 DNA: TGCGCCAGCAGCTTGGCCCTCGGGGAGCTGTTTTTT
CDR3 protein: CASSLALGELFF

J gene: TRBJ2-3
D gene: TRBD2
clone size: NA
V gene: TRBV18
CDR3 DNA: TGTGCCAGCTCACCCCCGGGACTAGCGGAGATGCAGTATTTT
CDR3 protein: CASSPPGLAEMQYF

J gene: TRBJ2-2
D gene: TRBD2
clone size: NA
V gene: TRBV28
CDR3 DNA: TGTGCCATGAAGCGGGGCAGGGCGAATTCCGGGGAGCTGTTTTTT
CDR3 protein: CAMKRGRANSGELFF

J gene: TRBJ1-1
D gene: NA
clone size: NA
V gene: TRBV3-1/TRBV3-2
CDR3 DNA: TGTGCCAGCAGCCAGTCCCCAGGGGAGAACACTGAAGCTTTCTTT
CDR3 protein: CASSQSPGENTEAFF

J gene: TRBJ2-5
D gene: NA
clone size: NA
V gene: TRBV2
CDR3 DNA: TGTGCCAGCAGTAAAAGACTAGTTGCGGAGACCCAGTACTTC
CDR3 protein: CASSKRLVAETQYF

J gene: TRBJ2-7
D gene: NA
clone size: NA
V gene: TRBV30
CDR3 DNA: TGTGCCTGGAGCGGGGACGCCTACGAGCAGTACTTC
CDR3 protein: CAWSGDAYEQYF

J gene: TRBJ2-5
D gene: NA
clone size: NA
V gene: TRBV7-6
CDR3 DNA: TGTGCCAGCAGCCCCGGGGGAGGAGGTGGGACCCAGTACTTC
CDR3 protein: CASSPGGGGGTQYF

J gene: TRBJ1-4
D gene: NA
clone size: NA
V gene: TRBV4-1
CDR3 DNA: TGCGCCAGCAGCCAAGGGAAACAGGGCTCCCTGACTAATGAAAAACTGTTTTTT
CDR3 protein: CASSQGKQGSLTNEKLFF

J gene: TRBJ2-2
D gene: TRBD2
clone size: once
V gene: TRBV5-1
CDR3 DNA: TGCGCCAGTCGTTTGGGCCTGACTAGCGGGACTACCGGGGAGCTGTTTTTT
CDR3 protein: CASRLGLTSGTTGELFF

J gene: TRBJ1-2
D gene: TRBD1
clone size: NA
V gene: TRBV10-3
CDR3 DNA: TGTGCCATCAGTGATGATGACAGGGTCGCTGTACGGGGCTACACCTTC
CDR3 protein: CAISDDDRVAVRGYTF

J gene: TRBJ2-7
D gene: NA
clone size: NA
V gene: TRBV5-1
CDR3 DNA: TGCGCCAGCAGCTTGGGACAATCCGTACGAGGGCAGTACTTC
CDR3 protein: CASSLGQSVRGQYF

J gene: TRBJ2-7
D gene: TRBD1
clone size: NA
V gene: TRBV11-2
CDR3 DNA: TGTGCCAGCAGCTGGACAGGGGGCGATGAGCAGTACTTC
CDR3 protein: CASSWTGGDEQYF

J gene: TRBJ2-3
D gene: TRBD1
clone size: NA
V gene: TRBV30
CDR3 DNA: TGTGCTCTAATGACAGGGGCAGCAGATACGCAGTATTTT
CDR3 protein: CALMTGAADTQYF

J gene: TRBJ2-7
D gene: NA
clone size: NA
V gene: TRBV7-8
CDR3 DNA: TGTGCCAGCAGCTTAGGTGAAGAAACAGTATTCCACTACGAGCAGTACTTC
CDR3 protein: CASSLGEETVFHYEQYF

J gene: TRBJ2-1
D gene: NA
clone size: NA
V gene: TRBV27
CDR3 DNA: TGTGCCAGCAGTGCCTACGGCGGGGTTCGGAATGAGCAGTTCTTC
CDR3 protein: CASSAYGGVRNEQFF

J gene: TRBJ2-7
D gene: NA
clone size: NA
V gene: TRBV7-3
CDR3 DNA: TGTGCCAGCAGCCCGGCAGGGGACAACGAGCAGTACTTC
CDR3 protein: CASSPAGDNEQYF

J gene: TRBJ2-2
D gene: NA
clone size: NA
V gene: TRBV24-1
CDR3 DNA: TGTGCCACCAGTTGGGGGGGCCCCGGGGAGCTGTTTTTT
CDR3 protein: CATSWGGPGELFF

J gene: TRBJ2-2
D gene: NA
clone size: NA
V gene: TRBV18
CDR3 DNA: TGTGCCAGCTCACCCGTCCGGGGGCGGGACACCGGGGAGCTGTTTTTT
CDR3 protein: CASSPVRGRDTGELFF

J gene: TRBJ2-5
D gene: TRBD2
clone size: NA
V gene: TRBV30
CDR3 DNA: TGTGCCTGGACCCCGGGACTAGCGGGGCAGGAGACCCAGTACTTC
CDR3 protein: CAWTPGLAGQETQYF